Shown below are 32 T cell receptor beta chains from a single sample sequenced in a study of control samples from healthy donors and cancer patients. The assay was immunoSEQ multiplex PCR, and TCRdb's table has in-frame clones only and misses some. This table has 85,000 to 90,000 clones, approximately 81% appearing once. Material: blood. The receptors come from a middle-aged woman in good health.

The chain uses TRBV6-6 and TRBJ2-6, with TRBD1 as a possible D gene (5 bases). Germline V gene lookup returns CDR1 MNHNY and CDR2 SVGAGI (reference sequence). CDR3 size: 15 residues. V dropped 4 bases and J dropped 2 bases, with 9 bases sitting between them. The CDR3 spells CASSLDRPGANVLTF. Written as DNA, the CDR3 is TGTGCCAGCAGTTTAGACAGACCTGGGGCCAACGTCCTGACTTTC.

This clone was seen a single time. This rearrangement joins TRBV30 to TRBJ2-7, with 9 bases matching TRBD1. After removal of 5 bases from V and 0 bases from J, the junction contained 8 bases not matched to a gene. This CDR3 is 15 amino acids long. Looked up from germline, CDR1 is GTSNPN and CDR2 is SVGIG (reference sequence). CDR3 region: CAWFPPGQGSYEQYF. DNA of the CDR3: TGTGCCTGGTTCCCCCCGGGACAGGGCTCCTACGAGCAGTACTTC.

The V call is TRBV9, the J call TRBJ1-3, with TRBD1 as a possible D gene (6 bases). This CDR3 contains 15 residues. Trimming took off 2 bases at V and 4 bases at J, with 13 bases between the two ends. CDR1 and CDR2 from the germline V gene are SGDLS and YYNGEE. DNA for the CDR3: TGTGCCAGCAGCGTGGGGGCCAGGGCAGGAAACACCATATATTTT. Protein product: CASSVGARAGNTIYF.

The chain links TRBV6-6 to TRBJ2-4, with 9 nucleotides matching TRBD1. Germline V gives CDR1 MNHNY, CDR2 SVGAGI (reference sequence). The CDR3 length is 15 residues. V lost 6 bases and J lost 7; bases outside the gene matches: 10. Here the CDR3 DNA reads TGTGCCAGCAGCAATACAGGGGGCGCGGCGAACATTCAGTACTTC. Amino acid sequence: CASSNTGGAANIQYF.

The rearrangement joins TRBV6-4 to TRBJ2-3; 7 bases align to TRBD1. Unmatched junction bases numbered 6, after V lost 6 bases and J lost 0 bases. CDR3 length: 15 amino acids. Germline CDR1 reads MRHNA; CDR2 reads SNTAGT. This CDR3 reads CASSLTGLSTDTQYF. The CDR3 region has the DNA TGTGCCAGCAGCTTGACAGGGCTAAGCACAGATACGCAGTATTTT.

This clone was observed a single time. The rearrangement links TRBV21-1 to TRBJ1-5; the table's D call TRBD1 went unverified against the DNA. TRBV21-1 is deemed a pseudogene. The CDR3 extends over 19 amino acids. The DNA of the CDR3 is TGTGCCAGCAGCAAAGTAAGTGGGACAGGGCTCTATAGCAATCAGCCCCAGCATTTT. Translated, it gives CASSKVSGTGLYSNQPQHF.

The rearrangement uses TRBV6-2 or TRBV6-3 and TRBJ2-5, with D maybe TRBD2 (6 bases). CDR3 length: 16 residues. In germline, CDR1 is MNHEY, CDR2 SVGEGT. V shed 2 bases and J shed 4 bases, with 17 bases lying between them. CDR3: CASSYTPRPGGETQYF. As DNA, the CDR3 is TGTGCCAGCAGTTACACTCCCCGACCCGGGGGAGAGACCCAGTACTTC.

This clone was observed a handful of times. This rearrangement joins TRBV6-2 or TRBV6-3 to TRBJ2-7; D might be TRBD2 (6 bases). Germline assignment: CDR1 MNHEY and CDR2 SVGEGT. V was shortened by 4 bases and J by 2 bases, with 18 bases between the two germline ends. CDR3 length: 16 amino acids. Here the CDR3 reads CASSSLRGRRAYEQYF. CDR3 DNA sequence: TGTGCCAGCAGTTCCCTCCGCGGCCGGAGGGCCTACGAGCAGTACTTC.

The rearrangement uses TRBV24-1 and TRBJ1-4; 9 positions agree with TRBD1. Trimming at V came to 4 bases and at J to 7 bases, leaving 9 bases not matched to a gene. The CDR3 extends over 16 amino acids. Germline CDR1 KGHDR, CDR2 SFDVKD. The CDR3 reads CATSDRGQGSGEKLFF. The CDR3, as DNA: TGTGCCACCAGTGACCGGGGACAGGGTTCCGGTGAAAAACTGTTTTTT.

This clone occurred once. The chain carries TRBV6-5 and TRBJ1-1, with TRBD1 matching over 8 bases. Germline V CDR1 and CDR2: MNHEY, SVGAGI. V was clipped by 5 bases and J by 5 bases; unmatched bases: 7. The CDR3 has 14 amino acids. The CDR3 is CASSTGGRRTEAFF. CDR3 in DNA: TGTGCCAGCAGTACAGGGGGGAGACGGACTGAAGCTTTCTTT.

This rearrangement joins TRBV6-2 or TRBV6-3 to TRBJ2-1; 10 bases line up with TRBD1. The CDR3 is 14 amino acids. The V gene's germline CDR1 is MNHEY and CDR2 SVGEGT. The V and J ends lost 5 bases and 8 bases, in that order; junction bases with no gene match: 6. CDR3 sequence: CASSPGTGADEQFF. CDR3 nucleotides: TGTGCCAGCAGTCCCGGGACAGGGGCGGATGAGCAGTTCTTC.

CDR3: CASSEGPLDTQYF. CDR3 sequence (DNA): TGTGCCAGCAGCGAGGGCCCCCTAGATACGCAGTATTTT. V is TRBV6-4 and J is TRBJ2-3; D might be TRBD2 (5 bases). Germline V gives CDR1 MRHNA, CDR2 SNTAGT. CDR3 length equals 13 residues. Trimming stripped 6 bases from V and 5 bases from J, with 12 bases between.

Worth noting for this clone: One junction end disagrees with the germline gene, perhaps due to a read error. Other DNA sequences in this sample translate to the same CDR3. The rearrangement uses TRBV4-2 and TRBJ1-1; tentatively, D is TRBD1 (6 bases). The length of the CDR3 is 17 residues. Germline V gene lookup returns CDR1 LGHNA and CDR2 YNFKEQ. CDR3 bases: TGTGCCAGCAGCCAAGGGGTCCAGGGTGGGGGCGACACTGAAGCCTTCTTT. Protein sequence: CASSQGVQGGGDTEAFF.

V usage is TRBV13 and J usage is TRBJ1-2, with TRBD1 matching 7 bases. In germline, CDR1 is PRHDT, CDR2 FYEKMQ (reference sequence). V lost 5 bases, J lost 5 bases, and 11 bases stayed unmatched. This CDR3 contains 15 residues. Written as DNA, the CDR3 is TGTGCCAGCAGCCCCCTCGAGGGGGCGCGTTATGGCTACACCTTC. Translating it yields CASSPLEGARYGYTF.

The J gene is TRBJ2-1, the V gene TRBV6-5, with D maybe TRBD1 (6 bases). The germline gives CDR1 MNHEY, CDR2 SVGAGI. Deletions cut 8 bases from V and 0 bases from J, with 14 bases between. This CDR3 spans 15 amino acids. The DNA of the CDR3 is TGTGCCAGCGCCGTGGACAGTAGCTCCTACAATGAGCAGTTCTTC. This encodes CASAVDSSSYNEQFF.

The CDR3 is CAWSLGTATNEKLFF. In DNA form, the CDR3 reads TGTGCCTGGAGTCTCGGGACAGCCACTAATGAAAAACTGTTTTTT. The chain recombines TRBV30 with TRBJ1-4; TRBD1 aligns across 7 bases. The length of the CDR3 is 15 residues. The germline V gene encodes CDR1 GTSNPN and CDR2 SVGIG (reference sequence). Trimming cost V 2 bases and J 2 bases; bases outside gene matches: 5.

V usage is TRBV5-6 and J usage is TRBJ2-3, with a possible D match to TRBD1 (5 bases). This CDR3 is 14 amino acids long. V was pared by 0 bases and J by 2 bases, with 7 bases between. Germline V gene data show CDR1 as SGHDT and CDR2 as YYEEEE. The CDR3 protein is CASSLGGYTDTQYF. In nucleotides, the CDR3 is TGTGCCAGCAGCTTGGGGGGCTACACAGATACGCAGTATTTT.

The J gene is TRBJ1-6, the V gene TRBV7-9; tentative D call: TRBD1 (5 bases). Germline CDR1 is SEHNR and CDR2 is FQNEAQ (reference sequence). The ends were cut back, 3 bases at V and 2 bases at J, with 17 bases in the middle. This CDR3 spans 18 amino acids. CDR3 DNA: TGTGCCAGCAGCTTCCTGCCAGGAGGGGAAACCTATAATTCACCCCTCCACTTT. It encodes CASSFLPGGETYNSPLHF.

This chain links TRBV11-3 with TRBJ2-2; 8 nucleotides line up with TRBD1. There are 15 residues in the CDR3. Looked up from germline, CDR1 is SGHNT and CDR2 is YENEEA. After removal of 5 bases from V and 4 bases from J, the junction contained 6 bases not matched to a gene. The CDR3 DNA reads TGTGCCAGCAGCCCCTGGACAGGGAGCACCGGGGAGCTGTTTTTT. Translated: CASSPWTGSTGELFF.

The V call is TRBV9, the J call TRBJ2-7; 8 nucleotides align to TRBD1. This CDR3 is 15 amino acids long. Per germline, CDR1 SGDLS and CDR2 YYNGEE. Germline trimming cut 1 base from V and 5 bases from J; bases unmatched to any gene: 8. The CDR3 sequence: CASSVTGAGGDEQYF. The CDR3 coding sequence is TGTGCCAGCAGCGTAACAGGGGCAGGGGGCGACGAGCAGTACTTC.

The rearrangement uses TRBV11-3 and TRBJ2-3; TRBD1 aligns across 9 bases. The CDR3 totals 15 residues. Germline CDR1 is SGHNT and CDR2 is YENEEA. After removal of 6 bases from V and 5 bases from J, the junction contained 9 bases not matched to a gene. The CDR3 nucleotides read TGTGCCAGCAGAACAAAGGGACAGGGCAGAGATACGCAGTATTTT. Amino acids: CASRTKGQGRDTQYF.

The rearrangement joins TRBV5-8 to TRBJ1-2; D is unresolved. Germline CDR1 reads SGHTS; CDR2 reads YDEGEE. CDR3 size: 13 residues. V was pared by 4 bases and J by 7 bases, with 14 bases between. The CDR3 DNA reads TGTGCCAGCAGCCTTGAAAGGGTGTCTGGCTACACCTTC. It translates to CASSLERVSGYTF. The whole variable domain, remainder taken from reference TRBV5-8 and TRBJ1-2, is EAGVTQSPTHLIKTRGQQATLRCSPISGHTSVYWYQQALGLGLQFLLWYDEGEERNRGNFPPRFSGRQFPNYSSELNVNALELEDSALYLCASSLERVSGYTFGSGTRLTVV.

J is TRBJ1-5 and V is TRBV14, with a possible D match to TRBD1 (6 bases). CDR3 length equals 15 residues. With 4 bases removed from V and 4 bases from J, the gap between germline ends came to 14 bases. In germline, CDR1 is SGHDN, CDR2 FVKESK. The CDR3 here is CASSLLRDINQPQHF. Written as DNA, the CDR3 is TGTGCCAGCAGCCTCTTGCGGGACATAAATCAGCCCCAGCATTTT.

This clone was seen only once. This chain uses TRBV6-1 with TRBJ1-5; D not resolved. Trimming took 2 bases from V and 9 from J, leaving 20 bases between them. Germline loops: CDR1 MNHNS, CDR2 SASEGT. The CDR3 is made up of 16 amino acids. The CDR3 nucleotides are TGTGCCAGCAGTGAAAATAGTAGGTGGGTACTTCGGCCCCAGCATTTT. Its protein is CASSENSRWVLRPQHF.

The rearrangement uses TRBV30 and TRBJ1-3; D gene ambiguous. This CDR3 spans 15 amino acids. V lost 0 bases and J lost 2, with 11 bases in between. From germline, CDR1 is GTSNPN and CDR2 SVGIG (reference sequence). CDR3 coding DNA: TGTGCCTGGAGTGTGGATCGAGGGACTGGAAACACCATATATTTT. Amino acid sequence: CAWSVDRGTGNTIYF. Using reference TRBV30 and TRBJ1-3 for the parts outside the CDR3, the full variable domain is SQTIHQWPATLVQPVGSPLSLECTVEGTSNPNLYWYRQAAGRGLQLLFYSVGIGQISSEVPQNLSASRPQDRQFILSSKKLLLSDSGFYLCAWSVDRGTGNTIYFGEGSWLTVV.

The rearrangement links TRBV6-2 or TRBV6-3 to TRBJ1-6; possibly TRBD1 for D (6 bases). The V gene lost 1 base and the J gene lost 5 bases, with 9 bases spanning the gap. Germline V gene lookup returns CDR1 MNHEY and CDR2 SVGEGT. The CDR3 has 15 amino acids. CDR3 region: CASSYYRENNSPLHF. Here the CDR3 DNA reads TGTGCCAGCAGTTACTACAGGGAGAATAATTCACCCCTCCACTTT.

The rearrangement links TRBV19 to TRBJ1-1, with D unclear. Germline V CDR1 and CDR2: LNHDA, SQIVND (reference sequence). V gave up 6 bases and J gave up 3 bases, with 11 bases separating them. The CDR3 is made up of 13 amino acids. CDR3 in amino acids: CASRAADHTEAFF. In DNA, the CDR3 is TGTGCCAGTAGGGCGGCGGACCACACTGAAGCTTTCTTT.

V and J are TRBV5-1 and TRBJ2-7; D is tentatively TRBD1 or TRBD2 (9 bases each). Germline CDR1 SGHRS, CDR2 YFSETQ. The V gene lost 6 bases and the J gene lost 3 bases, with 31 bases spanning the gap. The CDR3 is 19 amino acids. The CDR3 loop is CASKVGTGPSGGPSYEQYF. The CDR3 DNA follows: TGCGCCAGCAAAGTGGGGACAGGGCCGAGCGGGGGGCCAAGCTACGAGCAGTACTTC.

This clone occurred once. As DNA, the CDR3 is TGTGCCAGCAGTTTAAGGAGCCTGCCCGTCCTGACTTTC. Amino acid sequence: CASSLRSLPVLTF. The chain combines TRBV13 with TRBJ2-6; D gene ambiguous. The CDR3 is 13 amino acids. The V and J ends lost 6 bases and 12 bases respectively, with 15 bases between them. Germline lookup yields CDR1 PRHDT and CDR2 FYEKMQ (reference sequence).

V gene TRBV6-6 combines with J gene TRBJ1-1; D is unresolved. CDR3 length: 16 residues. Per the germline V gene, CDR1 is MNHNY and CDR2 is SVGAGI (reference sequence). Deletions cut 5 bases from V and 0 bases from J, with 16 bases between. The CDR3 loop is CASSLPPGSMNTEAFF. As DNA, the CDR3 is TGTGCCAGCAGTCTACCCCCCGGGAGTATGAACACTGAAGCTTTCTTT.

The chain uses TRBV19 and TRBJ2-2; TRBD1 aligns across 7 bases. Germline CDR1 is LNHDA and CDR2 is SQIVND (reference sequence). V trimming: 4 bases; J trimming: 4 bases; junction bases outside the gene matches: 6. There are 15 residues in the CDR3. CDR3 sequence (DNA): TGTGCCAGTAGTAAGAGACAGGGATTCACCGGGGAGCTGTTTTTT. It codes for CASSKRQGFTGELFF.

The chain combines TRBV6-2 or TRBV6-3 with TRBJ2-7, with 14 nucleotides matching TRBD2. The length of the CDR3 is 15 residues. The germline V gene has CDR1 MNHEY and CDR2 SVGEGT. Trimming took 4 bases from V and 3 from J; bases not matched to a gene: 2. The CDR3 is CASSSGTSGGYEQYF. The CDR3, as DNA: TGTGCCAGCAGTTCCGGGACTAGCGGGGGCTACGAGCAGTACTTC.